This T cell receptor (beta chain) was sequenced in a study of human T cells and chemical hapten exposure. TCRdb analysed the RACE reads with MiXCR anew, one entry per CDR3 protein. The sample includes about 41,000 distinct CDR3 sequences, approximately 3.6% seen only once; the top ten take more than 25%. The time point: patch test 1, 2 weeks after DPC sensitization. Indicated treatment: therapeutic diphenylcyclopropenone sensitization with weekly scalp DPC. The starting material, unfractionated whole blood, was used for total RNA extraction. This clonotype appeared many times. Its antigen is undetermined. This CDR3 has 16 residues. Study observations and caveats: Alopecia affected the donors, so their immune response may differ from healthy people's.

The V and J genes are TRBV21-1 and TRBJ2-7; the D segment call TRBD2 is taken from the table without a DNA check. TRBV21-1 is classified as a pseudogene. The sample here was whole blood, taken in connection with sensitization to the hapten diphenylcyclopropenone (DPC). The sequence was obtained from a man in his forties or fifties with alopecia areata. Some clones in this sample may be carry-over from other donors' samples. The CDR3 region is CASSAYSRDCSYEQYF. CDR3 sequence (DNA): TGTGCCAGCAGCGCCTACTCTCGGGACTGCTCCTACGAGCAGTACTTC.